Below, 11 T cell receptor beta chains from the same sample are listed, as sequenced in a study of CD8+CD57+ T cells in acquired aplastic anemia. Genomic DNA provided the template from which TCR beta VDJ and CDR3 profiles were obtained. Each CDR3 protein gets one entry after TCRdb re-called the reads with MiXCR. The table shows around 400,000 distinct CDR3 sequences, with just under 70% occurring only once. Sequencing was carried out using sorted CD4+, CD8+, or CD8+CD57+ T cells (not recorded which) from PBMCs. The source of these receptors is a human donor in good health, serving as a control.

The chain links TRBV5-4 to TRBJ2-7; the D call may be TRBD1 or TRBD2 (7 bases each). Germline V gene data show CDR1 as SGHNT and CDR2 as YYREEE (reference sequence). The CDR3 totals 15 residues. The germline V and J ends were trimmed by 2 bases and 2 bases, with 14 bases remaining between them. CDR3 bases: TGTGCCAGCAGCTTAGTGGGAGGGGGCACCTACGAGCAGTACTTC. It yields the protein CASSLVGGGTYEQYF.

J is TRBJ2-3 and V is TRBV7-2; D gene unclear. This CDR3 is 13 amino acids long. Germline V gene data show CDR1 as SGHTA and CDR2 as FQGNSA. V lost 8 bases and J lost 2, with 11 bases in between. CDR3 amino acids: CASSESNTDTQYF. In DNA form, the CDR3 reads TGTGCCAGCTCGGAAAGTAACACAGATACGCAGTATTTT. The full variable domain, rest sourced from reference TRBV7-2 and TRBJ2-3, is GAGVSQSPSNKVTEKGKDVELRCDPISGHTALYWYRQSLGQGLEFLIYFQGNSAPDKSGLPSDRFSAERTGGSVSTLTIQRTQQEDSAVYLCASSESNTDTQYFGPGTRLTVL.

The chain combines TRBV2 with TRBJ2-7, with 7 bases matching TRBD2. This CDR3 comprises 16 residues. V shed 4 bases, J shed 2 bases, and the junction held 11 bases outside the gene matches. Germline CDR1 reads SNHLY; CDR2 reads FYNNEI. The CDR3 here is CASSGGGTEVTYEQYF. The CDR3 nucleotides read TGTGCCAGCAGTGGGGGGGGGACTGAGGTTACCTACGAGCAGTACTTC.

This clonotype was seen more than once but under ten times. This sequence joins TRBV10-3 and TRBJ2-7; 8 positions match TRBD2. V shed 10 bases and J 3 bases; nucleotides not matched to a gene: 5. Germline loops: CDR1 ENHRY, CDR2 SYGVKD. The CDR3 is 12 amino acids. CDR3 nucleotide sequence: TGTGCCACCGGGAGGGTGAGCTACGAGCAGTACTTC. Translating gives CATGRVSYEQYF.

This clonotype has ten or more counts. The chain carries TRBV6-6 and TRBJ2-7, with D perhaps TRBD1 or TRBD2 (5 bases each). The germline V gene has CDR1 MNHNY and CDR2 SVGAGI (reference sequence). This CDR3 comprises 16 residues. Deletions cut 6 bases from V and 0 bases from J, with 18 bases between. CDR3 DNA: TGTGCCAGCAGCCGGGCCGGGACCGATCCCTCCTACGAGCAGTACTTC. Its translation is CASSRAGTDPSYEQYF.

This chain joins TRBV7-3 and TRBJ1-6; D call uncertain. Per the germline V gene, CDR1 is SGHTA and CDR2 is FQGTGA. The length of the CDR3 is 13 residues. V lost 6 bases and J 18 bases, leaving 21 bases between the germline ends. In DNA, the CDR3 is TGTGCCAGCAGTGCAGCACATAAGTCAGGCAACCACTTT. It codes for CASSAAHKSGNHF.

V and J are TRBV5-1 and TRBJ2-7; no definite D call. Germline values: CDR1 SGHRS, CDR2 YFSETQ. V was shortened by 4 bases and J by 6 bases, with 14 bases between the two germline ends. The length of the CDR3 is 13 residues. The CDR3 sequence is CASSIVTGGEQYF. Here the CDR3 DNA reads TGCGCCAGCAGCATCGTCACTGGTGGCGAGCAGTACTTC.

This clonotype was picked up many times. The chain is built from TRBV20-1 and TRBJ2-3, with no clear D. This CDR3 comprises 14 residues. The germline gives CDR1 DFQATT, CDR2 SNEGSKA (reference sequence). V lost 6 bases to trimming and J lost 1 base, with 14 bases between them. CDR3 in amino acids: CSAYAEQGTDTQYF. Here the CDR3 DNA reads TGCAGTGCATATGCCGAGCAGGGCACAGATACGCAGTATTTT.

This clonotype was counted ten times or more. The rearrangement uses TRBV6-6 and TRBJ2-1; D is possibly TRBD2 (7 bases). The CDR3 is 12 residues long. CDR1 and CDR2 (germline): MNHNY, SVGAGI (reference sequence). V was cut by 11 bases and J by 9 bases, with 17 bases left in between. The CDR3 here is CASQGGAFEQFF. In DNA, the CDR3 is TGTGCCTCCCAAGGGGGGGCGTTTGAGCAGTTCTTC.

Comment on this clonotype: One end of the junction fails to match germline, which may point to a read error. The V gene is TRBV24-1, the J gene TRBJ1-2; 12 bases are shared with TRBD1. Germline V gene data show CDR1 as KGHDR and CDR2 as SFDVKD. The CDR3 covers 14 residues. CDR3 in amino acids: CASSRGTGGRGYTF. The CDR3 bases are TGTGCCAGCAGTAGAGGGACAGGGGGCAGAGGCTACACCTTC.

As for this clonotype: Likely a read error: the CDR3 ends without its conserved phenylalanine or tryptophan. This rearrangement joins TRBV7-3 to TRBJ1-1; D gene uncertain. From germline, CDR1 is SGHTA and CDR2 FQGTGA. With 8 bases removed from V and 3 bases from J, the gap between germline ends came to 10 bases. The CDR3 runs to 12 residues. For the CDR3, the DNA is TGTGCCAGCCAGAGGCGGGACACTGAAGCTTTCCTT. As protein: CASQRRDTEAFL.